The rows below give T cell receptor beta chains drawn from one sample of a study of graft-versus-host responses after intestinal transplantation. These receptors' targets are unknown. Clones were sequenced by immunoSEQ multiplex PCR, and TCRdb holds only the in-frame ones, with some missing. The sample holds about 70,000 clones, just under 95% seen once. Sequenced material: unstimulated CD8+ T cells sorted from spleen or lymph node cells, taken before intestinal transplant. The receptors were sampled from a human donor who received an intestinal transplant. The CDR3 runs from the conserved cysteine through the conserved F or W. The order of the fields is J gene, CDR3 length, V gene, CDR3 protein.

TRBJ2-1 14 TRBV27 CASSSSGTNNEQFF
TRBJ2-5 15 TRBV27 CASSWTSGTQETQYF
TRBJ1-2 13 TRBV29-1 CSVDPGHRYGYTF
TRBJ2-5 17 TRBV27 CASSPNPSGTGWETQYF
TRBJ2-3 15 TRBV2 CASSDLAGWTDTQYF
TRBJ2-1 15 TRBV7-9 CASTQGGRENNEQFF
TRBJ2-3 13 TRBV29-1 CSVVWGLTDTQYF
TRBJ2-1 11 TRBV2 CAWREANEQFF
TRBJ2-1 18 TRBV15 CATSRAYRAYGSYNEQFF
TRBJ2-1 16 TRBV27 CASRAGTSGSLNEQFF
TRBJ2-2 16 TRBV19 CASSMWPGSISGELFF
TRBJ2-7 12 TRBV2 CASSDQSYEQYF
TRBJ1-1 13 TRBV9 CASSVDRNTEAFF
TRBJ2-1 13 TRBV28 CASSSSGYNEQFF
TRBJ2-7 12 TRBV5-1 CASSSSSYEQYF
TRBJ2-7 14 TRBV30 CAWTIRTENYEQYF
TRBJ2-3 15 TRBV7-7 CASSRTSGSTDTQYF
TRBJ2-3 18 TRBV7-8 CASSLAKTLAGGTDTQYF
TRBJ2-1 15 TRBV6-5 CATGTSGSGYNEQFF
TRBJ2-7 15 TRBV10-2 CASSVAGSGDYEQYF
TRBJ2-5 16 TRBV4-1 CASSQLTGAEQETQYF
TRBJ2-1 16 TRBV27 CASSYLYTGRNNEQFF
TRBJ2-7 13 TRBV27 CASSLRLQGEQYF
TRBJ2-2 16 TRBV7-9 CASSLVGGTNTGELFF
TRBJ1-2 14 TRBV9 CASSVGGTGDGYTF
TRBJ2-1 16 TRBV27 CASSATGPRVPGEQFF
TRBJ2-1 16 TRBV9 CASSGGDSQGYNEQFF
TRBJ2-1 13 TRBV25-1 CASSEFGPNEQFF
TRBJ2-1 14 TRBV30 CAQGLASSYNEQFF
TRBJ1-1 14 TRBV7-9 CASSLNRGHTEAFF
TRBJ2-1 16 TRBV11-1 CASSLARGAIYNEQFF
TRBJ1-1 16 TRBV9 CASSVEGKNMNTEAFF
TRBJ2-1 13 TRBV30 CAWSVASYNEQFF
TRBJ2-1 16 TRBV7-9 CASSLFPSGLYNEQFF
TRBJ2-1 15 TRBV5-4 CASSTGGTSVTEQFF
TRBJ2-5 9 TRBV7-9 CATQETQYF
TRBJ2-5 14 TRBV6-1 CASRDGGFQETQYF
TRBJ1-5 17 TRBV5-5 CASSPRGRPLLNQPQHF
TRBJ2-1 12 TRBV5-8 CASSPGPMAQFF
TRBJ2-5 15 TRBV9 CASSVVGAVQETQYF
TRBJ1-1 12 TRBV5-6 CASSPQGTEAFF
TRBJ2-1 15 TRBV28 CASSTEDRSRDEQFF
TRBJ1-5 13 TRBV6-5 CASSYSPGTPQHF